The T cell receptor beta chain described here comes from a study of blood T cell repertoires in COVID-19. The CDR3 has 16 residues. The V gene lost 0 bases and the J gene lost 2 bases, with 13 bases spanning the gap. Looked up from germline, CDR1 is LGHNA and CDR2 is YSLEER. TCRdb keeps only in-frame clones here, not all; method: immunoSEQ multiplex PCR. The repertoire consists of hundreds of thousands of clones, with approximately 86% occurring once and the leading ten covering more than 8.5%. The sequence came from a woman in her late teens or twenties who had recovered from COVID-19. The rearrangement links TRBV4-3 to TRBJ2-5, with D possibly matching TRBD2 (6 bases). Material: PBMCs or T cells enriched from blood (not recorded which). For the CDR3, the DNA is TGCGCCAGCAGCCAAGATTTGGGAGGAGTTCAAGAGACCCAGTACTTC. Its protein is CASSQDLGGVQETQYF.